The subject of this entry is one T cell receptor beta chain. The sample holds one count of this clone. The specificity of this receptor is unknown. It has no much larger one-base neighbor in the sample; base qualities were not kept. Library method: the immunoSEQ multiplex PCR assay. A mixture of 60 forward primers for TCR Vbeta segments and 13 reverse primers for TCR Jbeta segments was used in the multiplex PCR. A multiplex PCR assay on genomic DNA amplified the CDR3 region of rearranged TCR beta genes. Amplified TCR beta libraries were sequenced as 87-base-pair reads on the Illumina HiSeq System. Under the source paper's analysis protocol: In a later analysis, tens of millions of unique TCR beta chains were counted across the roughly 610 repertoires, and roughly 9.9 million of these chains were shared by at least two donors. Raw reads were error-corrected and collapsed into unique sequences with a nearest-neighbor algorithm that merged closely related sequences to remove PCR and sequencing errors. CDR3 sequences were aligned to IMGT reference sequences to assign V, D and J gene segments. For a sequence to be retained, a match of at least six nucleotides to both a V gene segment and a J gene segment was required. Rearrangements were classified as productive when the CDR3 lacked stop codons and remained in frame with V and J, and all other rearrangements were classified as non-productive. CDR3 was defined according to IMGT convention as the region running from the second conserved V-encoded cysteine to the conserved J-encoded phenylalanine. The earlier analysis of about 640 of the donors excluded any sequence lacking an unambiguous match to a single V gene segment. An earlier analysis of several hundred of the donors called V segments functional above 56.7% productive rearrangements and segregating when the between-donor standard deviation exceeded 5%. A statistical classification framework was developed to diagnose cytomegalovirus status using the catalog of TCR beta chain sequences. A later analysis assigned V and J genes by comparing TCR nucleotide sequences with IMGT/GENE-DB human TR gene sequences. A later analysis assigned CDR3 sequences and most-parsimonious VDJ recombination scenarios with the TCRdist pipeline. In a later analysis, each TCR beta chain was defined by its CDR3 amino acid sequence together with its V-gene family, and reads without a unique V-gene family were excluded. To address suspected cross-contamination and a sequencing artifact, a later analysis removed around 600 highly shared, low-generation-probability nucleotide sequences. In a later analysis, a clonal expansion index was calculated for each public chain from normalized within-repertoire ranks of inferred template counts. Generation probabilities in a later analysis came from a VDJ recombination model fitted to out-of-frame rearrangements, and those results were checked against IGoR. A later analysis scored TCR-TCR, TCR-HLA and TCR-CMV co-occurrence with hypergeometric tests, applying a repertoire-size bias correction to TCR pairs. In a later analysis, false discovery rates were estimated by permuting HLA or CMV assignments 20 times. In a later analysis, co-occurring TCRs were grouped with DBSCAN, and TCRdist sequence similarity was added when clustering was performed within HLA-allele-positive subsets. For co-occurrence clustering, repertoires with fewer than 30,000 or more than 120,000 public chains were excluded, along with 5 or 6 repertoires with anomalous nucleotide sharing. This immuneACCESS table, as held by TCRdb, lists in-frame sequences with V and J called but not all clones. Of the missing ones, under half trace to an unresolved V gene in checked studies; the others have no known cause. The V and J calls and clone size come from that table; D and trimming were worked out from the DNA. The sample yields some 150,000 clones; about 85% were counted once. Roughly 2.3% of the sample rests with the top ten.

The sample comes from a study of cytomegalovirus exposure and HLA in healthy donors (dated by TCRdb to the late 2010s). With regard to the full study: An earlier analysis of 587 of the donors reported approximately 280 Gb of sequence data and 95 million to 120 million unique TCR beta sequences obtained from about 179 million T cells. An early release covering about 600 HLA-typed donors comprised approximately 290 gigabases of sequencing data and some 79 million unique TCR sequences. Among the roughly 430 genotyped donors, around 81% belonged to the genetic ancestry cluster associated with self-reported Caucasian donors. The study aimed to test whether signatures of past pathogen exposure could be identified by cataloging public T cell receptors. The study profiled the T cell repertoires of 500 to 800 subjects by immunosequencing and related them to cytomegalovirus serostatus. Along with the approximately 700-subject first cohort, a separate validation cohort of about 110 different subjects was used. High-throughput TCR immunosequencing, statistical association of individual TCRs with disease status, and machine learning were combined to predict cytomegalovirus infection status. In a later analysis, previously published TCR beta repertoires from fewer than 750 donors were re-analyzed and high-resolution HLA genotyping was added so that TCR occurrence patterns could be studied. Rather than using new phenotypic data, the later analysis identified candidate immune exposures from TCR beta sequences and from how often those sequences occurred across donors. To decide whether each TCR beta V gene segment behaved as functional or pseudogenic, an earlier analysis of nearly 600 of the donors relied on high-throughput TCR beta sequencing. Donor age, sex, ethnicity and CMV serostatus were compiled together with the repertoire data. In a later genetic analysis, genome-wide SNP genotypes for about 65% of the roughly 700 donors were used, and that subset was treated as a discovery cohort. Every repertoire in the discovery cohort had been generated on one and the same sequencing platform. HLA typing included class I and class II loci at four-digit resolution. The number of donors typed differed by locus, with about 629-640 for A, B, C, DRB1 and DQB1, around 500 for DQA1, about 610 for DPA1, and 472 for DPB1. Because of strong linkage in the cohort, four to six DR-DQ haplotypes were treated as single units for association and clustering. On average, roughly 250,000 unique TCR beta nucleotide sequences were sequenced per donor among about 400 genotyped donors of the cohort, with about 19% of those sequences being non-productive.

The V and J ends are trimmed by 4 bases and 1 base, leaving 20 bases between them. For CDR1 and CDR2, the germline V gene lists MGHRA and YSYEKL. From cysteine to phenylalanine, the CDR3 is 17 amino acids long. Solely the CDR3 DNA is kept, with 51 bases framed from the first base. In total, approximately 610 healthy bone marrow donors made up the cohort. Cohort members were all nominally healthy when sampled, although unrecorded immune exposures were likely present. The donor tested CMV seronegative and was one of the 352 seronegative cohort members. A peripheral blood sample was collected from each donor, and TCR beta sequencing was performed on peripheral blood mononuclear cells. Genomic DNA was extracted from the blood cell samples with the Qiagen DNeasy Blood Extraction Kit. Overall results and qualifications from the work: A total of roughly 160 TCR beta chains were listed by the study as associated with cytomegalovirus. In an earlier analysis of more than 450 of the donors, most TCR beta V segments were observed in productive rearrangements about 87% or about 30% of the time, broadly matching IMGT annotations. A cluster of highly shared sequence variants was judged likely to represent a technical artifact of the sequencing pipeline. Some IMGT-functional V segments, including TRBV6-2 and TRBV6-3, could not be distinguished by the 87-base-pair reads and were therefore excluded. Correlated functional status among segregating V segments might be attributable to linkage disequilibrium, but an unknown experimental factor could not be ruled out. In a later genetic analysis, fewer N-insertions in productive TCRs were reported among donors in an Asian-associated ancestry cluster than the approximately 710-donor mean. Assigning TCR associations to individual alleles was difficult when HLA alleles, especially DR and DQ, strongly co-occurred. Because HLA typing was unavailable for some donors at each locus, only the typed subset was used in association tests. About 15 rarely observed V segments, including chromosome 9 orphons, were excluded from the earlier analysis of several hundred of the donors because counts were too low. In this cohort, only TCR beta chains were sequenced, and detectable features were limited by the absence of alpha or paired-chain data. A later genetic analysis associated a missense DCLRE1C variant with V-gene and J-gene trimming of TCR beta chains, and an independent cohort replicated the association. According to a later analysis, TCR association rates differed among HLA loci, with DRB1 alleles showing the most associated TCRs and HLA-C alleles showing the fewest. Presence/absence analyses assumed roughly uniform sequencing depth across donors, an assumption that may not hold. Cytomegalovirus status was reported to be diagnosed by the classifier with high specificity and sensitivity in both the original and validation cohorts. Most TCR sequences were seen in very few donors, while some public TCRs were found in many individuals. According to a later analysis, parvovirus B19, influenza, CMV and Epstein-Barr virus appeared linked to several top co-occurrence clusters. A further reported finding was that TCR beta sequences accurately predicted the HLA-A and HLA-B alleles for most subjects in the first cohort. In a later analysis, more than 15,000 TCR beta sequences were associated with specific HLA alleles at a false discovery rate of 0.05. Immune exposure information for the cohort was limited to CMV serostatus. A few of the identified cytomegalovirus-associated TCR beta chains were confirmed in vitro to be specific for cytomegalovirus antigens. According to the authors, the approach could potentially be generalized to other disease states and immunological phenotypes. In a later analysis, HLA-associated TCR beta chains showed more clonal expansion and lower generation probabilities than non-associated chains that were equally common. Most CMV-associated TCR beta chains appeared to be HLA-restricted in a later analysis, and the HLA associations seemed to be driven largely by CMV exposure.

The specimen sequenced was PBMCs. The rearranged segments are TRBV4-1 and TRBJ2-7, with a tentative D gene TRBD1 over 7 matching bases. The receptor's source is a woman aged 18-29 years in good health and CMV-seronegative. For the CDR3, the sequence is CASSRLPEGQRSYEQYF. Here is the DNA: TGCGCCAGCAGCCGCCTACCGGAGGGACAGCGTTCCTACGAGCAGTACTTC.